These 9 T cell receptor beta chains share one sample of origin, sequenced in a study of T cells in Graves' hyperthyroidism and ophthalmopathy. Authors of the study amplified TCR beta CDR3 regions from RNA transcripts. A first-round RT-PCR of the TCR CDR3 used the HTBI primer set. In TCRdb, the multiplex PCR reads were re-called with MiXCR into one record per CDR3 protein. The repertoire has 750,000 to 900,000 distinct CDR3 sequences, 35% to 40% of them found once; the top ten carry approximately 10%. Sequencing was done on a sample of blood. The source is a man between 18 and 35 years old with Graves' hyperthyroidism.

With regard to this clonotype: One base away lies a much larger clone, so this may be a sequencing read error. Written as DNA, the CDR3 is TGCAGCGTTGAGAGGACTGGCACCTACGAGCAGTACTTC. Its translation: CSVERTGTYEQYF. The chain combines TRBV29-1 with TRBJ2-7; tentative D call: TRBD2 (5 bases). From germline, CDR1 is SQVTM and CDR2 ANQGSEA. Between the trimmed V and J ends, which lost 3 bases and 2 bases, there was a span of 11 bases. The CDR3 extends over 13 amino acids.

The chain combines TRBV29-1 with TRBJ2-7; 7 bases are shared with TRBD2. Trimming at V came to 0 bases and at J to 2 bases, leaving 7 bases not matched to a gene. The germline CDR1 and CDR2 sequences are SQVTM and ANQGSEA. This CDR3 has 15 residues. CDR3: CSVEDSAGEAYEQYF. For the CDR3, the DNA is TGCAGCGTTGAAGATTCCGCGGGAGAAGCCTACGAGCAGTACTTC.

Written as DNA, the CDR3 is TGTGCCATCAGTGACAGTAACACTGAAGCTTTCTTT. Translation: CAISDSNTEAFF. The chain is built from TRBV10-3 and TRBJ1-1; D gene ambiguous. Trimming stripped 3 bases from V and 2 bases from J, with 4 bases between. This CDR3 has 12 residues. Germline V CDR1 and CDR2: ENHRY, SYGVKD.

This clonotype has a single count. The rearrangement uses TRBV7-9 and TRBJ2-5; perhaps TRBD2 as D (7 bases). V lost 2 bases and J 2 bases, leaving 15 bases between the germline ends. The CDR3 runs to 16 residues. The germline V gene has CDR1 SEHNR and CDR2 FQNEAQ (reference sequence). As DNA, the CDR3 is TGTGCCAGCAGCTTAATCACCGGGGGGCCACAAGAGACCCAGTACTTC. Its translation is CASSLITGGPQETQYF.

On this clonotype itself: This could be a read error, since a much larger clone is one nucleotide away. The V gene is TRBV12-3 or TRBV12-4, the J gene TRBJ1-1, with D hard to call. V was cut by 5 bases and J by 1 base, with 8 bases left in between. The CDR3 runs 13 residues. CDR3 sequence: CASSEVANTEAFF. The CDR3 nucleotides read TGTGCCAGCAGTGAAGTAGCGAACACTGAAGCTTTCTTT.

This rearrangement joins TRBV20-1 to TRBJ2-7; 10 bases match TRBD2. Germline V gene lookup returns CDR1 DFQATT and CDR2 SNEGSKA (reference sequence). The junction had 8 bases not matched to a gene; V was cut back by 5 bases and J by 4 bases. The CDR3 loop spans 14 amino acids. CDR3 loop: CSAELAGVGYEQYF. The DNA for the CDR3 is TGCAGTGCTGAGCTAGCGGGAGTCGGTTACGAGCAGTACTTC.

This clonotype was detected only a few times. V usage is TRBV12-3 or TRBV12-4 and J usage is TRBJ1-3; 9 nucleotides line up with TRBD1. Trimming cost V 0 bases and J 1 base; bases outside gene matches: 4. The CDR3 length is 17 residues. The CDR3 nucleotides are TGTGCCAGCAGTTTAGCTCCGGGACAGGGTTCTGGAAACACCATATATTTT. It translates to CASSLAPGQGSGNTIYF.

This clonotype has ten or more counts. The chain joins TRBV29-1 to TRBJ2-7; a possible D gene is TRBD1 (5 bases). CDR3 size: 13 residues. V was shortened by 4 bases and J by 5 bases, with 15 bases between the two germline ends. Per germline, CDR1 SQVTM and CDR2 ANQGSEA. CDR3 DNA: TGCAGCGTTGGATGGGGCGCCGGACACGAGCAGTACTTC. This encodes CSVGWGAGHEQYF.

To note about this clonotype: Given a much more abundant clone one base away, this may be a read error. V usage is TRBV19 and J usage is TRBJ1-5; D remains ambiguous. Deletions cut 8 bases from V and 4 bases from J, with 15 bases between. This CDR3 has 14 residues. From germline, CDR1 is LNHDA and CDR2 SQIVND (reference sequence). The DNA for the CDR3 is TGTGCCAGTGGTAAAGGACGGATGAATCAGCCCCAGCATTTT. Translated: CASGKGRMNQPQHF.